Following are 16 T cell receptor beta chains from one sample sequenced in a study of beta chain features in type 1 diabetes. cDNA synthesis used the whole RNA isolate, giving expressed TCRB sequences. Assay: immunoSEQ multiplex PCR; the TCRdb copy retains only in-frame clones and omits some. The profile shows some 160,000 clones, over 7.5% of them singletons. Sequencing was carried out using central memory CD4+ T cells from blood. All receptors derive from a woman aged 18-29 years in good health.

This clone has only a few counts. The CDR3 coding sequence is TGTGCCAGCAGCAGAGAGGGACAGGGGCTATATGGCTACACCTTC. Translation gives CASSREGQGLYGYTF. The rearrangement links TRBV9 to TRBJ1-2; 10 nucleotides line up with TRBD1. CDR3 length: 15 amino acids. After removal of 4 bases from V and 5 bases from J, the junction contained 8 bases not matched to a gene. CDR1 is SGDLS and CDR2 is YYNGEE in the germline V gene.

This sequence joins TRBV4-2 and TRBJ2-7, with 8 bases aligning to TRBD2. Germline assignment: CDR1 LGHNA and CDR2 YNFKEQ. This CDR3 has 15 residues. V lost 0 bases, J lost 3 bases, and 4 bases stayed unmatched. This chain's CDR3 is CASSQDRGGNYEQYF. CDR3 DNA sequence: TGTGCCAGCAGCCAAGATCGGGGGGGCAACTACGAGCAGTACTTC.

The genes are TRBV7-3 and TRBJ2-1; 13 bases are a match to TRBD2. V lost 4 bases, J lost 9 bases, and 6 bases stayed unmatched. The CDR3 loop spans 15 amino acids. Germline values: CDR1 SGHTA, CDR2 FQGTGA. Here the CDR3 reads CASSWGLAGLSEQFF. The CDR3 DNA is TGTGCCAGCAGCTGGGGACTAGCGGGGTTAAGTGAGCAGTTCTTC.

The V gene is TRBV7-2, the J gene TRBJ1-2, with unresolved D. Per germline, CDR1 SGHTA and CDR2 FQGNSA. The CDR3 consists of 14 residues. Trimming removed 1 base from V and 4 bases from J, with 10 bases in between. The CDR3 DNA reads TGTGCCAGCAGCTTAGGGCAGGCCCTCTATGGCTACACCTTC. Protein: CASSLGQALYGYTF.

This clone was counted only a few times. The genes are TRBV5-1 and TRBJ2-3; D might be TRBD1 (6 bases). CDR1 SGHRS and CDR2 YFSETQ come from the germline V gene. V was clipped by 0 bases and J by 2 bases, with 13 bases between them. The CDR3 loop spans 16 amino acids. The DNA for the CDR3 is TGCGCCAGCAGCTTGGGTTTGAGGGGGAACACAGATACGCAGTATTTT. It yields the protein CASSLGLRGNTDTQYF. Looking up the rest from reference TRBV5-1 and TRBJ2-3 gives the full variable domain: KAGVTQTPRYLIKTRGQQVTLSCSPISGHRSVSWYQQTPGQGLQFLFEYFSETQRNKGNFPGRFSGRQFSNSRSEMNVSTLELGDSALYLCASSLGLRGNTDTQYFGPGTRLTVL.

Here the CDR3 DNA reads TGTGCCAGCAGCTCCGTTACTGGCGAGCAGTACTTC. Translating it yields CASSSVTGEQYF. This chain links TRBV7-2 with TRBJ2-7; D unresolved. Germline V gene data show CDR1 as SGHTA and CDR2 as FQGNSA. V was trimmed by 4 bases and J by 6 bases, leaving 10 bases between them. CDR3 length: 12 amino acids.

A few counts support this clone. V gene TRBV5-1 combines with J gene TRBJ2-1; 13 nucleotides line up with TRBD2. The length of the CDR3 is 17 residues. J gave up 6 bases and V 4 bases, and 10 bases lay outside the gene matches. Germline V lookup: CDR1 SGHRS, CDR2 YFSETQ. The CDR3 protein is CASSLGTSGKLLNEQFF. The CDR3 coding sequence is TGCGCCAGCAGCCTCGGGACTAGCGGGAAGCTTCTCAATGAGCAGTTCTTC.

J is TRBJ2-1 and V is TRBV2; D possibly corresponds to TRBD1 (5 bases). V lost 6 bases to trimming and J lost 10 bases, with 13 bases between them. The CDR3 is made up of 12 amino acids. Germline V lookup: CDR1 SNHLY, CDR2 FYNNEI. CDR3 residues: CASRGQGQEQFF. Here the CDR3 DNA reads TGTGCCAGCAGGGGTCAGGGTCAGGAGCAGTTCTTC.

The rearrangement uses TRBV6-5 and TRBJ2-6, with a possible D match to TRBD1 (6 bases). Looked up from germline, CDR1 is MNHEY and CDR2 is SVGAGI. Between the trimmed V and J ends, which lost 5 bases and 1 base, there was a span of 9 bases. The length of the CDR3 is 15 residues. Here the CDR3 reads CASSATGSGANVLTF. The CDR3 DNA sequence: TGTGCCAGCAGTGCTACAGGGTCTGGGGCCAACGTCCTGACTTTC.

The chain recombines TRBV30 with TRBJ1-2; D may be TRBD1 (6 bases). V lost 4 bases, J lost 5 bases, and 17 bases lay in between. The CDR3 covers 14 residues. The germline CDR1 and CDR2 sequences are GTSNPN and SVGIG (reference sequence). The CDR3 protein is CAWKKSDSEYGYTF. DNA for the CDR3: TGTGCCTGGAAAAAATCGGACAGCGAATATGGCTACACCTTC.

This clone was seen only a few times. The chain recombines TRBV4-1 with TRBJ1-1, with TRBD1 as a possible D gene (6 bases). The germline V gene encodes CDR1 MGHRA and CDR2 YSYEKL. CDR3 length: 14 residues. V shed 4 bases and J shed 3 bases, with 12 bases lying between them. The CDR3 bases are TGCGCCAGCAGCCTAGAGGGGGGGGACACTGAAGCTTTCTTT. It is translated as CASSLEGGDTEAFF.

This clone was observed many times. The CDR3 sequence: CASSFAVTDTQYF. The DNA of the CDR3 is TGTGCCAGCAGCTTTGCAGTCACAGATACGCAGTATTTT. The genes are TRBV7-2 and TRBJ2-3; D is undetermined. Trimming cost V 3 bases and J 2 bases, with 6 bases left between them. The CDR3 extends over 13 amino acids. Germline CDR1 reads SGHTA; CDR2 reads FQGNSA.

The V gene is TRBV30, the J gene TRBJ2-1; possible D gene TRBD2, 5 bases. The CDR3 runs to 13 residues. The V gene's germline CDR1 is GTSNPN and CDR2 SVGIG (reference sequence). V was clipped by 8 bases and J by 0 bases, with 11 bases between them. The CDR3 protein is CALGRPSYNEQFF. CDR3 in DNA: TGTGCCCTGGGGAGACCCTCCTACAATGAGCAGTTCTTC. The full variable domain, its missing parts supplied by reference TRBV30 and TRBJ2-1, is SQTIHQWPATLVQPVGSPLSLECTVEGTSNPNLYWYRQAAGRGLQLLFYSVGIGQISSEVPQNLSASRPQDRQFILSSKKLLLSDSGFYLCALGRPSYNEQFFGPGTRLTVL.

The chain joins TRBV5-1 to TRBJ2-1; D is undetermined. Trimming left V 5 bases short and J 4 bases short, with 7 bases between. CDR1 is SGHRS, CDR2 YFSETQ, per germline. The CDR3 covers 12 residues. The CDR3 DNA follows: TGCGCCAGCAGGAGTCAATACAATGAGCAGTTCTTC. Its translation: CASRSQYNEQFF.

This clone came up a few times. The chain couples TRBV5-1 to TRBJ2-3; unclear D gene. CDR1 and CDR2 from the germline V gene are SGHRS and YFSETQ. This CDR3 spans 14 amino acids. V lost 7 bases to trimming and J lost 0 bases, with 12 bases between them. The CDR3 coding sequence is TGCGCCAGCGTCGAGCAAACGAGCACAGATACGCAGTATTTT. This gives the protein CASVEQTSTDTQYF.

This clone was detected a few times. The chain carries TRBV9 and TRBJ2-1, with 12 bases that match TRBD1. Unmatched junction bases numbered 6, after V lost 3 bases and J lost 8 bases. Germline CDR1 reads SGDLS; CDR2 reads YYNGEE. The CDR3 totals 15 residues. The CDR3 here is CASSAGTGGRDEQFF. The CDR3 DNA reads TGTGCCAGCAGCGCCGGGACAGGGGGCCGGGATGAGCAGTTCTTC.